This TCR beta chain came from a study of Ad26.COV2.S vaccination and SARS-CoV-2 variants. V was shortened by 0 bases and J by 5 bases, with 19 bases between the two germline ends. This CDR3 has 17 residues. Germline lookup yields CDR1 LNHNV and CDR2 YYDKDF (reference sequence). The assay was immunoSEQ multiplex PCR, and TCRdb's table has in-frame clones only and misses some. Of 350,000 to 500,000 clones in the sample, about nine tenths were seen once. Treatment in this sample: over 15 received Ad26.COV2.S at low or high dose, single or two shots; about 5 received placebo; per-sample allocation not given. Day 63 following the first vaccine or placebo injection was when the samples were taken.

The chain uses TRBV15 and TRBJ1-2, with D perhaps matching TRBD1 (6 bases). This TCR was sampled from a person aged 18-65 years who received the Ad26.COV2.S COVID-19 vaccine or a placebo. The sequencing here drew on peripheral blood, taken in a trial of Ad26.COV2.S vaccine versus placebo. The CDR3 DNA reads TGTGCCACCAGCAGAGATCTTCAGGGGAATTCCGCATATGGCTACACCTTC. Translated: CATSRDLQGNSAYGYTF.